This T cell receptor beta chain was sequenced in a study of OX40 agonist ivuxolimab in advanced cancers. Only a few counts were recorded for this clone. TCRdb's copy holds only in-frame clones and misses some; the assay was immunoSEQ multiplex PCR. The sample lists about 88,000 clones; under 85% were seen once. V gave up 5 bases and J gave up 12 bases, with 23 bases separating them. The CDR3 runs 15 residues. Germline V lookup: CDR1 SGHAT, CDR2 FQNNGV. J is TRBJ2-4 and V is TRBV11-2; the D is unclear. This clonotype was sampled from an adult with an advanced solid tumor such as melanoma, head and neck, liver or kidney cancer. The specimen was CD4+ or CD8+ T cells sorted from blood, collected in a trial of the OX40 agonist ivuxolimab. CDR3 nucleotides: TGTGCCAGCAGCCCGTTGCAGAGTCAGTTTTTGAATCAGTACTTC. Amino acids: CASSPLQSQFLNQYF.